One sample yielded the 8 T cell receptor beta chains listed below, sequenced in a study of beta chain features in type 1 diabetes. Since all of the isolated RNA was reverse transcribed, expressed TCRB transcripts were what got sequenced. TCRdb's copy holds only in-frame clones and misses some; the assay was immunoSEQ multiplex PCR. The data show tens of thousands of clones, with around 60% seen just once and 2% held by the top ten. The sample taken for sequencing was Tregs from blood. The receptors derive from a woman aged 25 to 39 in good health.

This clone was counted once. This rearrangement joins TRBV6-5 to TRBJ2-7; 10 nucleotides match TRBD2. Per germline, CDR1 MNHEY and CDR2 SVGAGI. Trimming cost V 3 bases and J 4 bases; bases outside gene matches: 6. This CDR3 region has 15 residues. The CDR3 DNA is TGTGCCAGCAGTTATTCCGGGACTAGCGTTTACGAGCAGTACTTC. It translates to CASSYSGTSVYEQYF.

Here the CDR3 DNA reads TGTGCCAGCAGGGACCTCAGGGTGCCTCAAGCTTTCTTT. It translates to CASRDLRVPQAFF. The chain uses TRBV7-2 and TRBJ1-1, with D possibly TRBD1 on 5 matching bases. This CDR3 spans 13 amino acids. Germline V CDR1 and CDR2: SGHTA, FQGNSA. V lost 6 bases to trimming and J lost 9 bases, with 17 bases between them. Based on the CDR3 plus reference TRBV7-2 and TRBJ1-1, the full variable domain is GAGVSQSPSNKVTEKGKDVELRCDPISGHTALYWYRQSLGQGLEFLIYFQGNSAPDKSGLPSDRFSAERTGGSVSTLTIQRTQQEDSAVYLCASRDLRVPQAFFGQGTRLTVV.

This clone was seen a few times. The J gene is TRBJ2-7, the V gene TRBV7-9; D remains unclear. Germline V lookup: CDR1 SEHNR, CDR2 FQNEAQ (reference sequence). Trimming removed 1 base at V and 0 bases at J, with 13 bases between. The CDR3 runs 16 residues. The CDR3 DNA sequence: TGTGCCAGCAGCTTAGAGTGGGCTACAAACTCCTACGAGCAGTACTTC. The encoded protein is CASSLEWATNSYEQYF.

The rearrangement links TRBV9 to TRBJ2-2, with 11 bases fitting TRBD2. The CDR3 loop spans 16 amino acids. Germline loops: CDR1 SGDLS, CDR2 YYNGEE. Losses at the gene ends were 0 bases for V and 2 bases for J; bases not matched to a gene: 0. CDR3: CASSVGLAGNTGELFF. In nucleotides, the CDR3 is TGTGCCAGCAGCGTAGGACTAGCGGGAAACACCGGGGAGCTGTTTTTT.

The chain combines TRBV9 with TRBJ1-4; D gene unclear. Between the trimmed V and J ends, which lost 3 bases and 4 bases, there was a span of 16 bases. Per germline, CDR1 SGDLS and CDR2 YYNGEE. The CDR3 has 16 amino acids. CDR3: CASSGGRTEDNEKLFF. CDR3 DNA sequence: TGTGCCAGCAGCGGGGGAAGGACGGAGGATAATGAAAAACTGTTTTTT.

The chain uses TRBV10-3 and TRBJ2-5; TRBD2 matches 7 bases. Germline CDR1 and CDR2: ENHRY and SYGVKD. The CDR3 has 15 amino acids. J lost 7 bases, V lost 4 bases, and 12 bases had no gene match. Here the CDR3 reads CAISVLNAGVGTQYF. CDR3 sequence (DNA): TGTGCCATCAGTGTTCTTAATGCGGGGGTGGGGACCCAGTACTTC.

This sequence joins TRBV19 and TRBJ1-2, with TRBD1 matching over 8 bases. CDR3 length equals 14 residues. V trimming: 3 bases; J trimming: 5 bases; junction bases outside the gene matches: 5. CDR1 is LNHDA, CDR2 SQIVND, per germline (reference sequence). The CDR3 DNA sequence: TGTGCCAGTAGTATTACGGGACAGGAGTATGGCTACACCTTC. This translates into CASSITGQEYGYTF.

This chain connects TRBV15 to TRBJ2-1; TRBD2 agrees at 9 bases. Germline CDR1 is LNHNV and CDR2 is YYDKDF (reference sequence). The V gene end was trimmed by 0 bases and the J gene end by 2 bases; junction bases not matched to a gene: 8. The CDR3 loop spans 18 amino acids. CDR3 bases: TGTGCCACCAGCAGAGATACGACGCGCGGGAGGGCCTACAATGAGCAGTTCTTC. It is translated as CATSRDTTRGRAYNEQFF.